The sequence of this TCR beta chain was determined in a study of T cell changes during pregnancy in multiple sclerosis. Repertoires were generated with immunoSEQ multiplex PCR, while TCRdb's copy carries only in-frame clones and drops some. The sample comprises about 53,000 clones, 90% of which are singletons, and around 5% rests with the top ten. Trimming shortened V by 5 bases and J by 8 bases, and 8 bases separated the two germline ends. The CDR3 extends over 10 amino acids. CDR1 and CDR2 (germline): DFQATT, SNEGSKA (reference sequence). The sample in question was peripheral blood, obtained after pregnancy. The receptor comes from a female donor in good health, enrolled as a control in a pregnancy study. The rearrangement joins TRBV20-1 to TRBJ2-3; no clear D. The CDR3 DNA is TGCAGTGCTCCCCTAGTTACGCAGTATTTT. It encodes CSAPLVTQYF.